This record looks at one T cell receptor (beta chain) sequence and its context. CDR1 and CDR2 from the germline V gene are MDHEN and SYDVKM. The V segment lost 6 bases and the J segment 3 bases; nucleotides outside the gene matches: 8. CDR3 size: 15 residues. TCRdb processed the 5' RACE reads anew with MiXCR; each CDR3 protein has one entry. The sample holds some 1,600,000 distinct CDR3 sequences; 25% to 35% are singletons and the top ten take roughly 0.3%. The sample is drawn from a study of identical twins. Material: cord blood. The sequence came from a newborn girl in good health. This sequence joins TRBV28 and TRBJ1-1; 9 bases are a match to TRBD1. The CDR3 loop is CASSRRDREDTEAFF. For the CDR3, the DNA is TGTGCCAGCAGCCGTCGGGACAGGGAGGACACTGAAGCTTTCTTT.